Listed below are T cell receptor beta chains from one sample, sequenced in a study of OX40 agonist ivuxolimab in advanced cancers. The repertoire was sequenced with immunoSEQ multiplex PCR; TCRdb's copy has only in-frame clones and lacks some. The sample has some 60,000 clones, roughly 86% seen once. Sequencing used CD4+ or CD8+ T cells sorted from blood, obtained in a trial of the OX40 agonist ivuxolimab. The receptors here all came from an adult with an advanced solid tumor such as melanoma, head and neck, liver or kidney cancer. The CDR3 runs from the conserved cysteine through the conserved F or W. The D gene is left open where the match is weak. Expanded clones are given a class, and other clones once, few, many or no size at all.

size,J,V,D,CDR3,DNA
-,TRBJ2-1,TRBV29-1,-,CSAWYQGTYNEQFF,TGCAGCGCTTGGTACCAGGGGACCTACAATGAGCAGTTCTTC
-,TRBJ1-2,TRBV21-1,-,CASSKAPTRVGYGYTF,TGTGCCAGCAGCAAAGCGCCAACCCGGGTTGGCTATGGCTACACCTTC
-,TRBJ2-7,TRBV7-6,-,CASSLDRGGPYEQYF,TGTGCCAGCAGCTTAGACAGAGGAGGCCCCTACGAGCAGTACTTC
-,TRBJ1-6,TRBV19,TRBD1,CASRVGRGRRNSPLHF,TGTGCCAGTAGAGTGGGCAGGGGGCGGCGTAATTCACCCCTCCACTTT
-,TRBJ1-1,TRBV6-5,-,CASNKRQVTEAFF,TGTGCCAGCAATAAAAGGCAAGTGACTGAAGCTTTCTTT
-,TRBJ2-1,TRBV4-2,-,CASSQGPRPDEQFF,TGTGCCAGCAGCCAGGGGCCCAGGCCCGATGAGCAGTTCTTC
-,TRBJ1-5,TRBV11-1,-,CASSLNGNNQPQHF,TGTGCCAGCAGCTTAAACGGCAACAATCAGCCCCAGCATTTT
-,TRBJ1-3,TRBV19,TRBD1,CASRTGGPGNTIYF,TGTGCCAGTCGTACAGGGGGCCCTGGAAACACCATATATTTT
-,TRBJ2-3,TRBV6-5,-,CASSYGGAGTDTQYF,TGTGCCAGCAGTTACGGGGGCGCAGGAACAGATACGCAGTATTTT
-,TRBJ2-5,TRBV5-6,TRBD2,CASSAVVPSGGQETQYF,TGTGCCAGCAGCGCGGTAGTGCCTAGCGGGGGGCAAGAGACCCAGTACTTC
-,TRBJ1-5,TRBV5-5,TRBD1,CASSSTGVQPQHF,TGTGCCAGCAGCTCTACAGGGGTACAGCCCCAGCATTTT
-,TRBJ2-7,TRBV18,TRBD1,CASSPGTGESYEQYF,TGTGCCAGCTCACCAGGGACAGGGGAGTCCTACGAGCAGTACTTC
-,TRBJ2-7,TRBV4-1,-,CASSQNPGWSEQYF,TGCGCCAGTAGCCAGAATCCGGGGTGGAGCGAGCAGTACTTC
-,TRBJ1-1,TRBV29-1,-,CSVEGQLNTEAFF,TGCAGCGTTGAAGGACAGCTGAACACTGAAGCTTTCTTT
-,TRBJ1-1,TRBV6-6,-,CASSVDSNTEAFF,TGTGCCAGCAGTGTGGACAGTAACACTGAAGCTTTCTTT
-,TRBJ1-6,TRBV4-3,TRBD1,CASSQDRDRGKSPLHF,TGCGCCAGCAGCCAAGATAGGGACAGGGGAAAGTCACCCCTCCACTTT
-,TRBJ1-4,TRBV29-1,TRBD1,CSVEAVSAGGTNEKLFF,TGCAGCGTTGAAGCTGTTTCGGCAGGGGGGACTAATGAAAAACTGTTTTTT
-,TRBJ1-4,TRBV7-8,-,CASSSPRVIGTNEKLFF,TGTGCCAGCAGCTCCCCCAGAGTAATTGGGACTAATGAAAAACTGTTTTTT
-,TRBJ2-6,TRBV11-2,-,CASSLSATSASGANVLTF,TGTGCCAGCAGCTTAAGTGCGACATCCGCTTCTGGGGCCAACGTCCTGACTTTC
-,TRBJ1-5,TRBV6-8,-,CASSYGGGNQPQHF,TGTGCCAGCAGTTACGGTGGCGGAAATCAGCCCCAGCATTTT
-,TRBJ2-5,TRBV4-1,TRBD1,CASSQHLRGTEQETQYF,TGCGCCAGCAGCCAACACTTAAGGGGGACAGAGCAAGAGACCCAGTACTTC
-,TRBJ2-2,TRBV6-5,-,CASSYGPALGLFF,TGTGCCAGCAGTTACGGACCCGCCCTCGGGCTGTTTTTT
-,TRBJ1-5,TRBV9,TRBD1,CASSVGTGDQPQHF,TGTGCCAGCAGCGTTGGGACAGGGGATCAGCCCCAGCATTTT
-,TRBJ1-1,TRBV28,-,CASSSYRERTEAFF,TGTGCCAGCAGTTCTTACAGGGAGAGGACTGAAGCTTTCTTT
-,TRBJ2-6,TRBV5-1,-,CASSLGTFSGANVLTF,TGCGCCAGCAGCTTGGGGACATTCTCTGGGGCCAACGTCCTGACTTTC
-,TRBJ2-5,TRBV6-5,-,CASSRTGQETQYF,TGTGCCAGCAGTAGAACAGGGCAAGAGACCCAGTACTTC
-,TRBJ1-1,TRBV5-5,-,CASSSQGNTEAFF,TGTGCCAGCAGCTCTCAGGGTAACACTGAAGCTTTCTTT
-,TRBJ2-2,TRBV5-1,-,CASSFAGGKNTGELFF,TGCGCCAGCAGCTTCGCAGGGGGGAAGAACACCGGGGAGCTGTTTTTT
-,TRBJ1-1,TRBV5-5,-,CASSLEGMGTEAFF,TGTGCCAGCAGCTTGGAAGGGATGGGGACTGAAGCTTTCTTT
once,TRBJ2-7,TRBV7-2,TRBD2,CASSLDLAGGPGEQYF,TGTGCCAGCAGCTTAGATCTAGCGGGGGGGCCGGGGGAGCAGTACTTC
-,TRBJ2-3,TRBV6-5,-,CASSSSADTQYF,TGTGCCAGCAGTAGCAGCGCAGATACGCAGTATTTT
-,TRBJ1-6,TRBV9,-,CASSVYGGNSPLHF,TGTGCCAGCAGCGTATACGGGGGAAATTCACCCCTCCACTTT
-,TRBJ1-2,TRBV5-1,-,CASSLDTYGYTF,TGCGCCAGCAGCCTGGACACATATGGCTACACCTTC
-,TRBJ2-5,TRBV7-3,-,CASSFSGQETQYF,TGTGCCAGCAGCTTCTCGGGCCAAGAGACCCAGTACTTC
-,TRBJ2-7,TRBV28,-,CASSYMGSRAGEQYF,TGTGCCAGCAGTTATATGGGCAGCCGCGCCGGGGAGCAGTACTTC
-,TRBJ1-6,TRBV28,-,CASSPTDYNSPLHF,TGTGCCAGCAGTCCGACAGACTATAATTCACCCCTCCACTTT
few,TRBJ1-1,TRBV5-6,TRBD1,CASSWTGFEAFF,TGTGCCAGCAGCTGGACAGGATTTGAAGCTTTCTTT
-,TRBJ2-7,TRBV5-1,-,CASSLAGTITYEQYF,TGCGCCAGCAGCTTGGCCGGGACAATCACCTACGAGCAGTACTTC
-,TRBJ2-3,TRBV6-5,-,CASIRGGTDTQYF,TGTGCCAGCATTCGGGGTGGCACAGATACGCAGTATTTT
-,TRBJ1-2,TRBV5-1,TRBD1,CASSLGDRSGYTF,TGCGCCAGCAGCTTGGGGGACAGAAGTGGCTACACCTTC
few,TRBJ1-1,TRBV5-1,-,CASSREGPAVF,TGCGCCAGCAGTCGGGAAGGTCCGGCGGTCTTT
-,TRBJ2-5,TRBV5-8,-,CASSPREKETQYF,TGTGCCAGCAGCCCCAGGGAGAAAGAGACCCAGTACTTC
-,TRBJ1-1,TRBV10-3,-,CAIMGVSTEAFF,TGTGCCATCATGGGGGTGAGCACTGAAGCTTTCTTT
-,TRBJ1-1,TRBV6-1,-,CASSERGDIEAFF,TGTGCCAGCAGTGAAAGGGGGGACATTGAAGCTTTCTTT
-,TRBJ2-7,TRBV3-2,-,CASMKQYF,TGTGCCAGCATGAAGCAGTACTTC
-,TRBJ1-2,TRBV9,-,CASSVVSQAAAYF,TGTGCCAGCAGCGTAGTTTCTCAGGCCGCTGCCTACTTC
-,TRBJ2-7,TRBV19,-,CASTGSSYEQYF,TGTGCCTCGACAGGAAGCTCCTACGAGCAGTACTTC
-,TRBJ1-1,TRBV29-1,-,CSLRQGLNTEAFF,TGCAGCCTCCGGCAGGGCTTGAACACTGAAGCTTTCTTT
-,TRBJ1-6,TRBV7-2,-,CASTLSTGPDSPLHF,TGTGCCAGCACCTTAAGTACGGGACCAGATTCACCCCTCCACTTT
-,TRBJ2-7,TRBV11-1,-,CASSLGLGDDEQYF,TGTGCCAGCAGCTTAGGTCTGGGGGATGACGAGCAGTACTTC
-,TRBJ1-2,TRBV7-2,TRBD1,CASSPLQGSVSGYTF,TGTGCCAGCAGCCCTCTACAGGGGTCAGTATCCGGCTACACCTTC
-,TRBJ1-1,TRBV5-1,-,CASSNRNTEAFF,TGCGCCAGCAGCAACAGGAACACTGAAGCTTTCTTT
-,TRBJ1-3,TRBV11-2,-,CASRSIGGLNTIYF,TGTGCCAGCAGATCGATAGGGGGTCTAAACACCATATATTTT
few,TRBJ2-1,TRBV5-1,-,CASSLGANNEQFF,TGCGCCAGCAGCTTGGGAGCAAACAATGAGCAGTTCTTC
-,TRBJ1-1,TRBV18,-,CASSLDMNTEAFF,TGTGCCAGCTCGCTGGACATGAACACTGAAGCTTTCTTT
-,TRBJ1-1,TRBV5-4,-,CASSTGGAPTEAFF,TGTGCCAGCAGCACCGGGGGGGCCCCCACTGAAGCTTTCTTT
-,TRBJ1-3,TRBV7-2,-,CASSLSPGAGNTIYF,TGTGCCAGCAGCTTAAGTCCCGGGGCTGGAAACACCATATATTTT
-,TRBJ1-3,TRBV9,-,CASSAGLGAGNTIYF,TGTGCCAGCAGCGCGGGTCTCGGAGCGGGAAACACCATATATTTT
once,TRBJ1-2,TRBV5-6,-,CASSLGGDYGYTF,TGTGCCAGCAGCTTGGGCGGCGACTATGGCTACACCTTC